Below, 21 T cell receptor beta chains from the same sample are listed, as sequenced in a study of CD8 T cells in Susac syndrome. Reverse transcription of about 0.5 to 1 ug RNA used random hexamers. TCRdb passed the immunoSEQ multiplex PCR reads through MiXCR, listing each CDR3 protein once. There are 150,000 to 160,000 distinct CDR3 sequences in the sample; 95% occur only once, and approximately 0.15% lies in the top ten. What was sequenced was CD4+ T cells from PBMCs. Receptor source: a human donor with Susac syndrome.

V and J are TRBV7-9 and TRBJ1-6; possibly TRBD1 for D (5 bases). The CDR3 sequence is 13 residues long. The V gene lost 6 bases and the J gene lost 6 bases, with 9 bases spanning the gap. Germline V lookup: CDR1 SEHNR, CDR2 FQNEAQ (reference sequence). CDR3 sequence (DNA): TGTGCCAGCAGTCGGGACGGTAATTCACCCCTCCACTTT. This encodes CASSRDGNSPLHF. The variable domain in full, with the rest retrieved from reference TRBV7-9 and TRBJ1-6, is DTGVSQNPRHKITKRGQNVTFRCDPISEHNRLYWYRQTLGQGPEFLTYFQNEAQLEKSRLLSDRFSAERPKGSFSTLEIQRTEQGDSAMYLCASSRDGNSPLHFGNGTRLTVT.

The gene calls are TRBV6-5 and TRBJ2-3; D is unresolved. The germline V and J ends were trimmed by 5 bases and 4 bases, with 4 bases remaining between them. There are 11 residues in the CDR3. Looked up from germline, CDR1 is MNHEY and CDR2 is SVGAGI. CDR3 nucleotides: TGTGCCAGCAGTGACCCAGATACGCAGTATTTT. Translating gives CASSDPDTQYF.

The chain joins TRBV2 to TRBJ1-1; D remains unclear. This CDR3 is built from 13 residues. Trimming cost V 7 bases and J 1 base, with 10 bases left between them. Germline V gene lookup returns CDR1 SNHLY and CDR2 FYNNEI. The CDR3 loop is CASISGKNTEAFF. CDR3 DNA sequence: TGTGCCAGCATTTCCGGGAAGAACACTGAAGCTTTCTTT.

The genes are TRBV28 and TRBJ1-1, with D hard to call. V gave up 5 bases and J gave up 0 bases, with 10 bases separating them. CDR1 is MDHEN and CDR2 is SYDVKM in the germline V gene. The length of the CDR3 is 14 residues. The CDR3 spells CASSPTGLNTEAFF. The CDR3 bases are TGTGCCAGCAGTCCCACGGGGTTGAACACTGAAGCTTTCTTT.

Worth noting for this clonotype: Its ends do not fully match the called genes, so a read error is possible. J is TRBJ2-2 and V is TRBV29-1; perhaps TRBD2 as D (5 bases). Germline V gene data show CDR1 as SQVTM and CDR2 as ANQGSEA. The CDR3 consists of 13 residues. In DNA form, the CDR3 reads TGCAGCGTTGGGTTAGCGAAGACCGGGGAGCTGTTTTTT. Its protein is CSVGLAKTGELFF.

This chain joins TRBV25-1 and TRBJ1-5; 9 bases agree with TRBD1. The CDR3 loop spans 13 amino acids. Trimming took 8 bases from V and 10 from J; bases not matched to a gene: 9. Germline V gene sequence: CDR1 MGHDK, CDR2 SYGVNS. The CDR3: CASRGQGKEPQHF. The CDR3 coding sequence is TGTGCCAGCCGCGGACAGGGGAAGGAACCCCAGCATTTT.

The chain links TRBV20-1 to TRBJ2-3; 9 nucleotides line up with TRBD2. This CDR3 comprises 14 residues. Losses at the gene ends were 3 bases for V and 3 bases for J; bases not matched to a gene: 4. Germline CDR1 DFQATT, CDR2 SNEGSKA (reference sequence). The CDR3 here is CSASSSGVTDTQYF. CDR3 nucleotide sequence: TGCAGTGCTAGCTCTAGCGGGGTTACAGATACGCAGTATTTT.

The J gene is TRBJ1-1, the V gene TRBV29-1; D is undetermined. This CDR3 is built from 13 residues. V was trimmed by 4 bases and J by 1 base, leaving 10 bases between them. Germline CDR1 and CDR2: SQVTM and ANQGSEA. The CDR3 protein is CSVATWKNTEAFF. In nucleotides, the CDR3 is TGCAGCGTTGCCACCTGGAAGAACACTGAAGCTTTCTTT.

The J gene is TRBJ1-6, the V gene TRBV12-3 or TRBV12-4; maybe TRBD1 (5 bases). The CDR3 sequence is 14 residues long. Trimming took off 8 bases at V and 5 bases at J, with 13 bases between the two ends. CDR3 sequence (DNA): TGTGCCAGCCTCGGGGGACCCAATAATTCACCCCTCCACTTT. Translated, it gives CASLGGPNNSPLHF.

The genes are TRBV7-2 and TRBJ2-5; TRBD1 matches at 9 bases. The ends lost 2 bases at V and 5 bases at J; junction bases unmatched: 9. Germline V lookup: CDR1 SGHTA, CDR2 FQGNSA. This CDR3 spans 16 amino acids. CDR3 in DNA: TGTGCCAGCAGCTTAACCGGGACAGGGCGGGGTGAGACCCAGTACTTC. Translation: CASSLTGTGRGETQYF.

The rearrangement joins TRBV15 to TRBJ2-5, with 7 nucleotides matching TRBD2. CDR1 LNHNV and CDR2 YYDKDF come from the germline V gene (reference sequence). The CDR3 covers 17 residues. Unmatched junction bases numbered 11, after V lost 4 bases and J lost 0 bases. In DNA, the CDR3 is TGTGCCACCAGCATGGGGGGGTCACAAGCTTACCAAGAGACCCAGTACTTC. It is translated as CATSMGGSQAYQETQYF.

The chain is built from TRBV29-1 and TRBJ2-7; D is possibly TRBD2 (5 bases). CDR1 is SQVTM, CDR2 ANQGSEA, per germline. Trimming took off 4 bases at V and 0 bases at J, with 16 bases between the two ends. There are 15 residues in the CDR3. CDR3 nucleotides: TGCAGCGTTGTGTCTGGTGTGACTAACTCCTACGAGCAGTACTTC. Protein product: CSVVSGVTNSYEQYF.

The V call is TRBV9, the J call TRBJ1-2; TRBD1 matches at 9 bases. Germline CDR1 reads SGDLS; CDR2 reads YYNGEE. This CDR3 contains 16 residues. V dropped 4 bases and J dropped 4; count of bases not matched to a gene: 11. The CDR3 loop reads CASSPQGGQGTYGYTF. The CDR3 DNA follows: TGTGCCAGCAGCCCCCAGGGAGGACAGGGGACCTATGGCTACACCTTC.

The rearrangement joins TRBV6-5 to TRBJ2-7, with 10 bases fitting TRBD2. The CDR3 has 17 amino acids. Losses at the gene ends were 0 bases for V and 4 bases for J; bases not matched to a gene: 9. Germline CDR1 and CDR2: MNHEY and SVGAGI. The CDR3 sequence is CASSYSVVAGGSYEQYF. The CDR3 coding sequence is TGTGCCAGCAGTTACTCGGTCGTAGCGGGGGGATCATACGAGCAGTACTTC.

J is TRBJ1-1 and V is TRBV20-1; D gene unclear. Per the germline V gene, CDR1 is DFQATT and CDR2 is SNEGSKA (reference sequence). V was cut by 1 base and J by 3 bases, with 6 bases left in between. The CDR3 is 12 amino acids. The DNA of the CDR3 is TGCAGTGCTAGAGGATCGCACACTGAAGCTTTCTTT. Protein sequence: CSARGSHTEAFF.

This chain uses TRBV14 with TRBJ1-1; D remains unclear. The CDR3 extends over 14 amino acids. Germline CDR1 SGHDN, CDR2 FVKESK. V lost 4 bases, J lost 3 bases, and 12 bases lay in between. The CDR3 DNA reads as TGTGCCAGCAGCCGTCTTGAGCGGTACACTGAAGCTTTCTTT. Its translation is CASSRLERYTEAFF.

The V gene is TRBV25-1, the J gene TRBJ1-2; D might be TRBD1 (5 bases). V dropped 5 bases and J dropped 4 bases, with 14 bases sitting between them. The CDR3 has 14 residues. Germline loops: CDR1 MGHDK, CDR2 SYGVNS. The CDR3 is CASSPPGGGYGYTF. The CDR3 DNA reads TGTGCCAGCAGTCCCCCGGGGGGTGGCTATGGCTACACCTTC.

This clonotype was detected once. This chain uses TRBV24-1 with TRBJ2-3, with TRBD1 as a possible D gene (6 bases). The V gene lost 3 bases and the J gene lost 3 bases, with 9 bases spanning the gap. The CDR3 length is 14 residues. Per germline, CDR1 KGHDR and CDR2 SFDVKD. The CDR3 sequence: CATSDPGTTDTQYF. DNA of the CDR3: TGTGCCACCAGTGATCCCGGGACAACAGATACGCAGTATTTT.

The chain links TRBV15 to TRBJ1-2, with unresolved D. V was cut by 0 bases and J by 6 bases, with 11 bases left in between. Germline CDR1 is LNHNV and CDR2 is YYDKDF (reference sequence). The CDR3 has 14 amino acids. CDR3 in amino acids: CATSRDAAMDGYTF. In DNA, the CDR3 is TGTGCCACCAGCAGAGATGCGGCAATGGATGGCTACACCTTC.

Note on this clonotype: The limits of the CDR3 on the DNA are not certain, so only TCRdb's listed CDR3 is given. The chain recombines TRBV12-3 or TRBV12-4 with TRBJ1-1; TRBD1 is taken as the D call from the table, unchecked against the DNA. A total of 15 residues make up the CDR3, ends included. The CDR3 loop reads CASSFGPGSGTEAFF.

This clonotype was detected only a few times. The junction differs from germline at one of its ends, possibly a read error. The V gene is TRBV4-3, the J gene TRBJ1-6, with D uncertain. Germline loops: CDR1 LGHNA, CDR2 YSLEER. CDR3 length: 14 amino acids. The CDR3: CASSQELGDSPLHF. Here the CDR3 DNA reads TGCGCCAGCAGCCAAGAGTTAGGAGATTCACCCCTCCATTTT.